One and the same sample provided the 10 T cell receptor beta chains below, sequenced in a study of T cells in Graves' hyperthyroidism and ophthalmopathy. The source material, RNA transcripts, was used to amplify TCR beta CDR3 regions. The TCR CDR3 was amplified in a first-round RT-PCR using the HTBI primer set. TCRdb called the multiplex PCR reads again in MiXCR, with one record for every CDR3 protein. Here the sample spans 30,000 to 45,000 distinct CDR3 sequences, around 56% being singletons. Sequencing was done on a sample of blood. All receptors derive from a man aged 35 to 55 with Graves' ophthalmopathy.

Ten or more counts support this clonotype. This chain connects TRBV7-8 to TRBJ1-3; maybe TRBD1 (5 bases). V lost 3 bases and J lost 2, with 17 bases in between. The germline V gene has CDR1 SGHVS and CDR2 FQNEAQ. The CDR3 covers 17 residues. Here the CDR3 DNA reads TGTGCCAGCAGCTTCACAGGCCCTTTACAAACTGGAAACACCATATATTTT. Amino acids: CASSFTGPLQTGNTIYF.

The CDR3 sequence is CASSVEYGGASNEQFF. DNA of the CDR3: TGTGCCAGCAGCGTAGAATACGGGGGGGCCTCAAATGAGCAGTTCTTC. The V gene is TRBV9, the J gene TRBJ2-1; 8 bases are shared with TRBD2. The CDR3 consists of 16 residues. The V segment lost 0 bases and the J segment 7 bases; nucleotides outside the gene matches: 9. CDR1 is SGDLS, CDR2 YYNGEE, per germline.

This clonotype appeared many times. The chain carries TRBV19 and TRBJ1-1, with D unresolved. Germline CDR1 and CDR2: LNHDA and SQIVND (reference sequence). This CDR3 has 13 amino acids. Deletions cut 1 base from V and 0 bases from J, with 3 bases between. The CDR3 DNA follows: TGTGCCAGTAGTATAGCTGTGAACACTGAAGCTTTCTTT. This gives the protein CASSIAVNTEAFF.

The rearrangement uses TRBV7-2 and TRBJ1-4, with D possibly being TRBD1 (5 bases). The germline V gene has CDR1 SGHTA and CDR2 FQGNSA. Trimming cost V 5 bases and J 8 bases, with 15 bases left between them. The CDR3 length is 14 residues. CDR3 residues: CASSTGGAGEKLFF. DNA for the CDR3: TGTGCCAGCAGCACCGGAGGGGCAGGAGAAAAACTGTTTTTT.

This clonotype was observed at least ten times. The chain couples TRBV4-1 to TRBJ2-2; TRBD2 aligns across 7 bases. V trimming: 2 bases; J trimming: 8 bases; junction bases outside the gene matches: 8. From germline, CDR1 is MGHRA and CDR2 YSYEKL. There are 15 residues in the CDR3. The CDR3 nucleotides read TGCGCCAGCAGCCAAAGTCGGCCCGGGGGGGGGGAGCTGTTTTTT. This encodes CASSQSRPGGGELFF.

This clonotype was seen once. CDR3 in amino acids: CASSLPWGQGAYEQYF. Here the CDR3 DNA reads TGTGCCAGCAGCTTGCCTTGGGGACAGGGAGCCTACGAGCAGTACTTC. This chain joins TRBV7-8 and TRBJ2-7; 9 bases fit TRBD1. Looked up from germline, CDR1 is SGHVS and CDR2 is FQNEAQ. V lost 3 bases and J lost 2; bases outside the gene matches: 8. The CDR3 totals 16 residues.

As concerns this clonotype: The conserved final phenylalanine or tryptophan is absent from the CDR3, which likely points to a read error. The DNA is omitted, as the CDR3 cannot be located on it reliably, and the CDR3 follows TCRdb's listing. The gene calls are TRBV20-1 and TRBJ2-6. 9 amino acids form the CDR3, both terminal residues included. Germline CDR1 reads DFQATT; CDR2 reads SNEGSKA (reference sequence). The CDR3 protein is CSAIGPVNT.

Note on this clonotype: The junction and the germline gene differ at one end; a read error may be behind it. This rearrangement joins TRBV7-3 to TRBJ2-1; TRBD2 matches at 8 bases. From germline, CDR1 is SGHTA and CDR2 FQGTGA. The CDR3 is 18 residues long. In nucleotides, the CDR3 is TGTGCCAGCAGCTTAACCCCCCGCGCGGGAGGAACCTACAATAAGCAGTTCTTC. It encodes CASSLTPRAGGTYNKQFF.

The rearrangement joins TRBV12-3 or TRBV12-4 to TRBJ1-4; tentatively, D is TRBD1 (5 bases). The CDR3 length is 15 residues. Trimming cost V 5 bases and J 4 bases, with 14 bases left between them. The CDR3 sequence: CASSLLTVDNEKLFF. The CDR3, as DNA: TGTGCCAGCAGTCTGTTGACAGTTGATAATGAAAAACTGTTTTTT.

This clonotype was counted ten times or more. V and J are TRBV11-2 and TRBJ2-1; TRBD1 might be the D (8 bases). CDR3 length equals 15 residues. V was trimmed by 5 bases and J by 4 bases, leaving 15 bases between them. Germline CDR1 is SGHAT and CDR2 is FQNNGV. In DNA form, the CDR3 reads TGTGCCAGCAGCCACAGGGGGGGGGGGTACAATGAGCAGTTCTTC. Amino acids: CASSHRGGGYNEQFF. Based on the CDR3 plus reference TRBV11-2 and TRBJ2-1, the full variable domain is EAGVAQSPRYKIIEKRQSVAFWCNPISGHATLYWYQQILGQGPKLLIQFQNNGVVDDSQLPKDRFSAERLKGVDSTLKIQPAKLEDSAVYLCASSHRGGGYNEQFFGPGTRLTVL.